This TCR beta chain was sequenced for a study of shared clonotypes between healthy human individuals. The table came from immunoSEQ multiplex PCR; TCRdb's copy has only in-frame clones and leaves some out. The table shows roughly 1.4 million clones, with 98% occurring only once. Germline loops: CDR1 SEHNR, CDR2 FQNEAQ (reference sequence). This CDR3 is built from 14 residues. The V gene end was trimmed by 5 bases and the J gene end by 5 bases; junction bases not matched to a gene: 7. Sequencing was done on a sample of naive CD4+ T cells sorted from blood. The subset is: CD45RA+ positively selected. This clonotype was obtained from a man under 40 in good health. This chain joins TRBV7-9 and TRBJ2-7; 9 bases match TRBD2. As DNA, the CDR3 is TGTGCCAGCAGCCTTAGCGGGAGCAAGGACGAGCAGTACTTC. Its translation: CASSLSGSKDEQYF.